This T cell receptor (beta chain) was sequenced for a study of blood T cell repertoires in COVID-19. Clones were sequenced by immunoSEQ multiplex PCR, and TCRdb holds only the in-frame ones, with some missing. The sample yields 10,000 to 14,000 clones, 80% to 90% seen once. Sequenced sample: peripheral blood. The TCR sequence derives from a human donor in a cohort sampled during active COVID-19.

CDR3 sequence: CASSLDTGTDGYTF. CDR3 bases: TGCGCCAGCAGCCTCGACACAGGGACCGATGGCTACACCTTC. The gene calls are TRBV5-1 and TRBJ1-2; TRBD1 is a possible D gene (6 bases). Germline V gene lookup returns CDR1 SGHRS and CDR2 YFSETQ. V dropped 4 bases and J dropped 6 bases, with 16 bases sitting between them. The CDR3 runs to 14 residues.